The 27 T cell receptor beta chains listed next were all sequenced from one sample in a study of radiotherapy plus CTLA-4 blockade in lung cancer. Here immunoSEQ multiplex PCR was the method, and the copy in TCRdb shows in-frame clones only, minus some. Of around 100,000 clones listed, around 79% are singletons. Material: peripheral blood, obtained from a patient treated with radiotherapy plus ipilimumab. The receptors derive from a human donor with non-small cell lung cancer who had a partial response to radiotherapy plus ipilimumab. Some clones in this sample may be carry-over from other donors' samples.

This chain uses TRBV5-1 with TRBJ2-7; 8 bases fit TRBD1. The CDR3 sequence is 15 residues long. Germline V gene lookup returns CDR1 SGHRS and CDR2 YFSETQ. Losses at the gene ends were 4 bases for V and 3 bases for J; bases not matched to a gene: 9. The CDR3 sequence: CASSPSVGQGYEQYF. CDR3 coding DNA: TGCGCCAGCAGCCCTTCTGTAGGACAGGGCTACGAGCAGTACTTC.

This clone was seen just once. The chain employs TRBV11-2 and TRBJ2-1; D not resolved. The CDR3 has 15 residues. The V end lost 1 base, the J end lost 7 bases, and 14 bases lay between the germline ends. CDR1 is SGHAT and CDR2 is FQNNGV in the germline V gene. The CDR3 is CASSLGGGFTNEQFF. The DNA of the CDR3 is TGTGCCAGCAGCTTAGGTGGCGGATTTACAAATGAGCAGTTCTTC.

The V call is TRBV5-1, the J call TRBJ2-1; 8 nucleotides align to TRBD1. Germline V gene lookup returns CDR1 SGHRS and CDR2 YFSETQ. V was pared by 5 bases and J by 5 bases, with 9 bases of the junction left unmatched. The CDR3 is 15 amino acids. Here the CDR3 reads CASRFDRGKNNEQFF. CDR3 DNA: TGCGCCAGCAGATTTGACAGGGGAAAAAACAATGAGCAGTTCTTC. Drawing the rest from reference TRBV5-1 and TRBJ2-1, the complete variable domain is KAGVTQTPRYLIKTRGQQVTLSCSPISGHRSVSWYQQTPGQGLQFLFEYFSETQRNKGNFPGRFSGRQFSNSRSEMNVSTLELGDSALYLCASRFDRGKNNEQFFGPGTRLTVL.

The chain joins TRBV7-2 to TRBJ1-2; the match to TRBD1 covers 8 bases. The ends lost 5 bases at V and 6 bases at J; junction bases unmatched: 11. Germline CDR1 reads SGHTA; CDR2 reads FQGNSA. CDR3 length: 15 residues. Written as DNA, the CDR3 is TGTGCCAGCAGCCCCCGACAGGGGAGCTACCATGGCTACACCTTC. Translating gives CASSPRQGSYHGYTF. The whole variable domain, remainder taken from reference TRBV7-2 and TRBJ1-2, is GAGVSQSPSNKVTEKGKDVELRCDPISGHTALYWYRQSLGQGLEFLIYFQGNSAPDKSGLPSDRFSAERTGGSVSTLTIQRTQQEDSAVYLCASSPRQGSYHGYTFGSGTRLTVV.

The CDR3 is CSAGAGQQHF. CDR3 DNA sequence: TGCAGTGCTGGAGCTGGACAGCAGCATTTT. The rearrangement uses TRBV20-1 and TRBJ1-5; tentative D call: TRBD1 (6 bases). The germline V gene has CDR1 DFQATT and CDR2 SNEGSKA (reference sequence). The CDR3 extends over 10 amino acids. Between the trimmed V and J ends, which lost 5 bases and 13 bases, there was a span of 12 bases.

This chain links TRBV7-2 with TRBJ1-2; TRBD1 aligns across 8 bases. CDR1 is SGHTA, CDR2 FQGNSA, per germline. Trimming cost V 4 bases and J 4 bases; bases outside gene matches: 11. The CDR3 is 16 amino acids. CDR3 DNA: TGTGCCAGCAGCTCACACTTAGAAGACAGGGGCTATGGCTACACCTTC. Its protein is CASSSHLEDRGYGYTF.

The rearrangement joins TRBV19 to TRBJ2-2, with D tentatively TRBD1 (7 bases). V was clipped by 5 bases and J by 1 base, with 11 bases between them. The CDR3 runs to 15 residues. Germline V CDR1 and CDR2: LNHDA, SQIVND (reference sequence). The DNA of the CDR3 is TGTGCCAGTAGTCGCCAGGGGGGGAACACCGGGGAGCTGTTTTTT. It translates to CASSRQGGNTGELFF.

This chain joins TRBV5-1 and TRBJ1-3; D uncertain. Germline loops: CDR1 SGHRS, CDR2 YFSETQ. The CDR3 covers 16 residues. Trimming took off 7 bases at V and 1 base at J, with 18 bases between the two ends. CDR3 sequence (DNA): TGCGCCAGCCACCTGAGGGAGAACAGTTCTGGAAACACCATATATTTT. Protein: CASHLRENSSGNTIYF.

There are a few counts of this clone. The chain links TRBV11-3 to TRBJ2-2; tentatively, D is TRBD1 (6 bases). Trimming took off 6 bases at V and 1 base at J, with 12 bases between the two ends. The CDR3 length is 15 residues. Germline-derived CDR1 and CDR2 are SGHNT and YENEEA. The CDR3 bases are TGTGCCAGCAGAATAAGGACAGTGAACACCGGGGAGCTGTTTTTT. Residues: CASRIRTVNTGELFF.

J is TRBJ2-1 and V is TRBV14; tentative D call: TRBD2 (5 bases). The CDR3 contains 14 residues. The germline V gene has CDR1 SGHDN and CDR2 FVKESK. V was clipped by 0 bases and J by 2 bases, with 5 bases between them. This CDR3 reads CASSQDSAYNEQFF. CDR3 DNA: TGTGCCAGCAGCCAAGATAGCGCCTACAATGAGCAGTTCTTC.

This clone was detected once. V gene TRBV6-4 combines with J gene TRBJ2-3, with TRBD2 matching 9 bases. V lost 4 bases, J lost 2 bases, and 4 bases stayed unmatched. There are 15 residues in the CDR3. The germline V gene encodes CDR1 MRHNA and CDR2 SNTAGT. The CDR3 protein is CASSALAGPTDTQYF. The CDR3, as DNA: TGTGCCAGCAGTGCTCTAGCGGGGCCCACAGATACGCAGTATTTT.

The CDR3 loop reads CASSFSGTVYGYTF. DNA of the CDR3: TGTGCCAGCAGTTTTTCCGGGACAGTCTATGGCTACACCTTC. The rearrangement uses TRBV28 and TRBJ1-2; TRBD1 agrees at 7 bases. Germline values: CDR1 MDHEN, CDR2 SYDVKM. V was pared by 3 bases and J by 4 bases, with 5 bases of the junction left unmatched. The CDR3 is made up of 14 amino acids.

V usage is TRBV2 and J usage is TRBJ2-7; weak D call: TRBD2 (5 bases). CDR1 is SNHLY and CDR2 is FYNNEI in the germline V gene. Trimming left V 4 bases short and J 2 bases short, with 9 bases between. The CDR3 spans 13 residues. The CDR3 is CASSVEDAYEQYF. The CDR3 DNA reads TGTGCCAGCAGTGTGGAGGACGCCTACGAGCAGTACTTC.

The V call is TRBV5-1, the J call TRBJ1-4, with D perhaps TRBD1 (6 bases). The CDR3 covers 15 residues. Germline CDR1 is SGHRS and CDR2 is YFSETQ. The V end was cut by 4 bases, the J end by 5 bases, with 15 bases between. CDR3 sequence reads: CASSLQGTENEKLFF. In nucleotides, the CDR3 is TGCGCCAGCAGCCTGCAGGGGACGGAAAATGAAAAACTGTTTTTT.

The chain recombines TRBV5-4 with TRBJ2-3; no definite D call. Germline V gene sequence: CDR1 SGHNT, CDR2 YYREEE (reference sequence). The germline V and J ends were trimmed by 0 bases and 2 bases, with 13 bases remaining between them. The CDR3 has 16 residues. This CDR3 is CASSLVPVTFTDTQYF. CDR3 DNA: TGTGCCAGCAGCTTGGTTCCAGTTACCTTCACAGATACGCAGTATTTT.

The chain recombines TRBV5-1 with TRBJ2-1; TRBD2 might be the D (6 bases). Germline V gene data show CDR1 as SGHRS and CDR2 as YFSETQ. The CDR3 is 14 residues long. Between the trimmed V and J ends, which lost 1 base and 5 bases, there was a span of 10 bases. In DNA form, the CDR3 reads TGCGCCAGCAGCTTGCGGGGGATACACAATGAGCAGTTCTTC. Translation gives CASSLRGIHNEQFF.

This clone appeared a few times. V and J are TRBV28 and TRBJ2-5; the match to TRBD1 covers 7 bases. The end of the DNA is better explained by TRBJ2-7, so the J call may be wrong. Germline V lookup: CDR1 MDHEN, CDR2 SYDVKM. This CDR3 comprises 14 residues. CDR3 nucleotides: TGTGCCAGCAGTTTATCCGGGACAGACCACGAGCAGTACTTC. Translated: CASSLSGTDHEQYF.

V and J are TRBV5-1 and TRBJ2-3; 10 bases are shared with TRBD2. The CDR3 extends over 15 amino acids. V lost 1 base and J lost 9; bases outside the gene matches: 8. Germline lookup yields CDR1 SGHRS and CDR2 YFSETQ. CDR3 nucleotides: TGCGCCAGCAGCTTGACTAGCGGGGCCACAGGGACGCAGTATTTT. This codes for CASSLTSGATGTQYF.

J is TRBJ2-5 and V is TRBV7-8, with D possibly being TRBD2 (5 bases). Trimming cost V 1 base and J 1 base, with 7 bases left between them. Germline values: CDR1 SGHVS, CDR2 FQNEAQ. CDR3 size: 14 residues. CDR3 coding DNA: TGTGCCAGCAGCTTAGTCCGGGGCCAAGAGACCCAGTACTTC. Translated, it gives CASSLVRGQETQYF.

The rearrangement links TRBV6-1 to TRBJ1-1; no firm D call. This CDR3 spans 15 amino acids. V lost 2 bases, J lost 0 bases, and 10 bases lay in between. Germline values: CDR1 MNHNS, CDR2 SASEGT. The CDR3 here is CASSELGRMNTEAFF. CDR3 in DNA: TGTGCCAGCAGTGAATTAGGGAGAATGAACACTGAAGCTTTCTTT.

A remark on this clone: Lacking the conserved final phenylalanine or tryptophan, this CDR3 likely reflects a read error. No DNA is shown, since the ends of the CDR3 on it are uncertain; the CDR3 is the one TCRdb lists. V usage is TRBV7-9 and J usage is TRBJ2-3; no DNA check was done on the table's D call, TRBD1. Germline V gene sequence: CDR1 SEHNR, CDR2 FQNEAQ (reference sequence). The CDR3 region is 12 residues in length, termini included. The CDR3 sequence is CASSLGDKVTAL.

The V gene is TRBV19, the J gene TRBJ2-1; D may be TRBD1 (5 bases). The CDR3 covers 17 residues. The germline V and J ends were trimmed by 4 bases and 4 bases, with 20 bases remaining between them. Germline CDR1 LNHDA, CDR2 SQIVND (reference sequence). In nucleotides, the CDR3 is TGTGCCAGTAGTACGTTGGGGCTTCCCCTGGGGTACAATGAGCAGTTCTTC. It specifies CASSTLGLPLGYNEQFF.

V usage is TRBV4-1 and J usage is TRBJ2-3; 8 positions match TRBD2. V shed 4 bases and J 4 bases; nucleotides not matched to a gene: 7. The CDR3 is 15 amino acids. CDR1 and CDR2 from the germline V gene are MGHRA and YSYEKL. The CDR3 DNA follows: TGCGCCAGCAGCCGGGGCGGGAGGACAGCAGATACGCAGTATTTT. Translating gives CASSRGGRTADTQYF.

CDR3 region: CASSLLAGNIQYF. The CDR3 bases are TGTGCCAGCAGCTTACTTGCCGGAAACATTCAGTACTTC. This chain connects TRBV7-3 to TRBJ2-4; D uncertain. From germline, CDR1 is SGHTA and CDR2 FQGTGA. The CDR3 is 13 residues long. Trimming removed 2 bases at V and 6 bases at J, with 8 bases between.

The chain couples TRBV11-2 to TRBJ2-5; 8 nucleotides align to TRBD2. This CDR3 is built from 17 residues. Germline lookup yields CDR1 SGHAT and CDR2 FQNNGV. Losses at the gene ends were 5 bases for V and 1 base for J; bases not matched to a gene: 12. The CDR3 region is CASSHIAGTKIQETQYF. The CDR3 region has the DNA TGTGCCAGCAGCCACATAGCGGGGACAAAAATCCAAGAGACCCAGTACTTC.

The chain combines TRBV7-8 with TRBJ1-5; D possibly corresponds to TRBD1 (5 bases). The germline gives CDR1 SGHVS, CDR2 FQNEAQ. The CDR3 extends over 16 amino acids. The germline V and J ends were trimmed by 5 bases and 1 base, with 15 bases remaining between them. The CDR3 protein is CASSPGQGMSNQPQHF. For the CDR3, the DNA is TGTGCCAGCAGCCCCGGGCAGGGAATGAGCAATCAGCCCCAGCATTTT.

The chain recombines TRBV7-9 with TRBJ1-6; 7 bases line up with TRBD1. Germline-derived CDR1 and CDR2 are SEHNR and FQNEAQ (reference sequence). This CDR3 is 15 amino acids long. J lost 7 bases, V lost 3 bases, and 6 bases had no gene match. CDR3 amino acids: CASSFADRVNSPLHF. The CDR3 DNA sequence: TGTGCCAGCAGCTTTGCCGACAGGGTCAATTCACCCCTCCACTTT.